The clone carrying this T cell receptor beta chain was counted many times. Its antigen is as yet unknown. This entry belongs to a study of breast tumors, draining lymph nodes, adjacent tissues. Study-level findings and limits: The lymph node origin of tumor T cells was framed as consistent with a hypothesis, not demonstrated.

TCRdb recomputed calls from the multiplex PCR reads with MiXCR, one row per CDR3 protein. The top ten hold 2.6% of the sample, which has some 130,000 distinct CDR3 sequences, around 20% seen once. The CDR3 sequence is 14 residues long. Trimming removed 6 bases from V and 8 bases from J; junction bases left unmatched: 9. Germline V CDR1 and CDR2: ENHRY, SYGVKD. Axillary draining lymph nodes of breast cancer patients supplied the node samples. This sequence joins TRBV10-3 and TRBJ2-3; 9 bases align to TRBD1. The TCR was taken from a female donor with breast cancer. Some clones in this sample may be carry-over from other donors' samples. Sequenced material: axillary lymph node tissue. The CDR3 is CAISKTGGEATQYF. CDR3 bases: TGTGCCATCAGCAAGACAGGGGGGGAGGCTACGCAGTATTTT.